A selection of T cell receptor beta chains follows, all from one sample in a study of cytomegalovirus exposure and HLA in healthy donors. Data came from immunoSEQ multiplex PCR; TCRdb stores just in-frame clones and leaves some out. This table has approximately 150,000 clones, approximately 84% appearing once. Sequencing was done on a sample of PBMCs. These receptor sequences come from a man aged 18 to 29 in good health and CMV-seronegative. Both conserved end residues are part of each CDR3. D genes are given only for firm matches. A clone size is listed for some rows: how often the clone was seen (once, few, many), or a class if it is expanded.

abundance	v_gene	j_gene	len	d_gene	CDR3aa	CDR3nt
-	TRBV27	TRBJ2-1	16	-	CASSRGASPSYNEQFF	TGTGCCAGCAGTCGGGGAGCATCACCTTCCTACAATGAGCAGTTCTTC
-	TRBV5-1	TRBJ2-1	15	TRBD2	CASSLGGGRYNEQFF	TGCGCCAGCAGCTTGGGAGGCGGGAGATACAATGAGCAGTTCTTC
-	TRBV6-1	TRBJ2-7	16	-	CASSGPTGSGSYEQYF	TGTGCCAGCAGTGGGCCCACGGGATCAGGCTCGTACGAGCAGTACTTC
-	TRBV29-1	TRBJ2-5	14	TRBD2	CSVEGGWDQETQYF	TGCAGCGTTGAGGGGGGGTGGGACCAAGAGACCCAGTACTTC
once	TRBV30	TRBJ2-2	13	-	CAWRLGAPGELFF	TGTGCCTGGAGGCTGGGAGCCCCCGGGGAGCTGTTTTTT
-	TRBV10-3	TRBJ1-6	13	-	CAISDVGGSPLHF	TGTGCCATCAGTGACGTAGGAGGGTCACCCCTCCACTTT
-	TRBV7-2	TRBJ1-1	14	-	CASSPLEAITEAFF	TGTGCCAGCAGCCCTCTAGAGGCAATCACTGAAGCTTTCTTT
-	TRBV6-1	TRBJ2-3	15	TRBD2	CASSQRGGPTDTQYF	TGTGCCAGCAGCCAGCGGGGGGGGCCCACAGATACGCAGTATTTT
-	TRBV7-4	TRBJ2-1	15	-	CASSFLTYDWNEQFF	TGTGCCAGCAGCTTTCTGACATACGATTGGAATGAGCAGTTCTTC
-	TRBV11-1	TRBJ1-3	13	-	CASSLRHGGAIYF	TGTGCCAGCAGCTTAAGGCATGGCGGCGCCATATATTTT
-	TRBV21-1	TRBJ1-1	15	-	CASSGTSLRDTEAFF	TGTGCCAGCAGTGGGACTTCCCTGAGGGACACTGAAGCTTTCTTT
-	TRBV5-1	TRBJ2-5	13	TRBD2	CASSASGPETQYF	TGCGCCAGCAGCGCTAGCGGTCCAGAGACCCAGTACTTC
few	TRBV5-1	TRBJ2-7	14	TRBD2	CASRIAGQHYEQYF	TGCGCCAGCAGAATAGCGGGGCAACACTACGAGCAGTACTTC
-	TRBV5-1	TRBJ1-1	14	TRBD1	CASSRDRMNTEAFF	TGCGCCAGCAGCAGGGACAGAATGAACACTGAAGCTTTCTTT
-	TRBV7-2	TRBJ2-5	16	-	CASSSHGVGGIETQYF	TGTGCCAGCAGCTCCCATGGGGTTGGAGGGATAGAGACCCAGTACTTC
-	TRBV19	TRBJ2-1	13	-	CASRSLPYNEQFF	TGTGCCAGTAGGAGTTTGCCCTACAATGAGCAGTTCTTC
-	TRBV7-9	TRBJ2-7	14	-	CASREGTGINEQYF	TGTGCCAGCAGGGAAGGCACAGGAATCAACGAGCAGTACTTC
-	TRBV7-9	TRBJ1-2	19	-	CASSPLNPNPVGRNYGYTF	TGTGCCAGCAGCCCCCTCAACCCGAATCCCGTGGGGAGAAACTATGGCTACACCTTC
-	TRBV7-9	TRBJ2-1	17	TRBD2	CASRQPGLAGFRDEQFF	TGTGCCAGCAGACAACCGGGACTAGCGGGTTTTCGAGATGAGCAGTTCTTC
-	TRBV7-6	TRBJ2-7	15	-	CASSLGTDSSYEQYF	TGTGCCAGCAGCTTAGGCACGGACAGCTCCTACGAGCAGTACTTC
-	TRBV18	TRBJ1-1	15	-	CASSPQDLRGTEAFF	TGTGCCAGCTCACCACAGGACCTCCGGGGCACTGAAGCTTTCTTT
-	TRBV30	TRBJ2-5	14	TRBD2	CAFSGRSVFETQYF	TGTGCCTTTAGCGGGAGGAGTGTTTTTGAGACCCAGTACTTC
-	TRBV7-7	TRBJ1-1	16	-	CASSIPRGGKNTEAFF	TGTGCTAGCAGCATTCCCCGGGGGGGGAAGAACACTGAAGCTTTCTTT
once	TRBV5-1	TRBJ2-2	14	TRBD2	CASRGTSGTGELFF	TGCGCCAGCAGGGGGACTAGCGGGACCGGGGAGCTGTTTTTT
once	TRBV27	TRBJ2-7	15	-	CASSLSRGSAGEQYF	TGTGCCAGCAGTTTATCGCGGGGTTCGGCGGGCGAGCAGTACTTC
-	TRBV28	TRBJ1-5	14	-	CASSKEYSNQPQHF	TGTGCCAGCAGCAAGGAGTATAGCAATCAGCCCCAGCATTTT
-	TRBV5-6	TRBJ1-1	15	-	CASSSPRGWVTEAFF	TGTGCCAGCAGCTCCCCGAGGGGGTGGGTCACTGAAGCTTTCTTT